The clone carrying this T cell receptor beta chain was observed a few times. As yet, its antigen is unknown. Germline trimming cut 6 bases from V and 8 bases from J; bases unmatched to any gene: 7. The CDR3 extends over 13 amino acids. This sample is drawn from a study of CD8 T cells in ankylosing spondylitis. For TCR beta, libraries came from quantitative 5'-RACE with molecular barcodes. TCRdb redid the calling of the 5' RACE reads with MiXCR, one entry per CDR3 protein. The table includes around 440,000 distinct CDR3 sequences, roughly 15% detected once. General observations from the study: Disease-linked clones were reportedly significantly enriched in matched ankylosing spondylitis synovial fluid. The study identified a TCR beta motif of seven or eight highly homologous variants that appeared characteristic of ankylosing spondylitis blood.

Sequencing was done on a sample of blood, either unsorted or a sorted T cell fraction (not recorded which). The chain recombines TRBV12-3 or TRBV12-4 with TRBJ1-2, with 9 bases that match TRBD1. The receptor comes from a male donor with ankylosing spondylitis. The CDR3: CASRWTGVWGYTF. The DNA of the CDR3 is TGTGCCAGCAGGTGGACAGGGGTATGGGGCTACACCTTC.